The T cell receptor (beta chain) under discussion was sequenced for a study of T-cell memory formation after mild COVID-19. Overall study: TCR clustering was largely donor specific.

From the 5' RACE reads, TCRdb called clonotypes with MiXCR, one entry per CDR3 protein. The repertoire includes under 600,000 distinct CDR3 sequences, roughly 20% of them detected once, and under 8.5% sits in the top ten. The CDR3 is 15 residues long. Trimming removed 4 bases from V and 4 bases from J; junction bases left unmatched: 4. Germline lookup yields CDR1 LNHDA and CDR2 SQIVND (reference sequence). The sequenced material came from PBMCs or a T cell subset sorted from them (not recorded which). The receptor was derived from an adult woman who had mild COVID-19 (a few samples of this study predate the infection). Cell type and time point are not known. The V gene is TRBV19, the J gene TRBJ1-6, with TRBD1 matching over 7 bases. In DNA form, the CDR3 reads TGTGCCAGTAGTAGACAGGGAATTTATAATTCACCCCTCCACTTT. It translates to CASSRQGIYNSPLHF.